What follows are 10 T cell receptor beta chains derived from one specimen sequenced in a study of shared clonotypes between healthy human individuals. CD45RO-negative, CCR7-selected cells formed the naive CD8 fraction, which excluded terminally differentiated effector memory CD45RA+ cells. TCRdb keeps only in-frame clones here, not all; method: immunoSEQ multiplex PCR. The sample has about 610,000 clones; approximately 96% are singletons. Sequenced: naive CD8+ T cells sorted from blood. These receptors originate from a woman in her 30s in good health.

In this sample, this clone turned up once. The rearrangement uses TRBV2 and TRBJ2-1; 9 positions agree with TRBD1. V shed 6 bases, J shed 5 bases, and the junction held 14 bases outside the gene matches. CDR1 and CDR2 (germline): SNHLY, FYNNEI. The CDR3 consists of 17 residues. CDR3 region: CASRAFLGTGSDNEQFF. The DNA for the CDR3 is TGTGCCAGCAGAGCCTTCCTTGGGACAGGGTCGGACAATGAGCAGTTCTTC.

This chain uses TRBV29-1 with TRBJ2-3, with a possible D match to TRBD2 (5 bases). CDR1 and CDR2 (germline): SQVTM, ANQGSEA. The CDR3 consists of 14 residues. Trimming removed 5 bases at V and 0 bases at J, with 12 bases between. In nucleotides, the CDR3 is TGCAGCGTTCTCGCCCGGGGTAGCACAGATACGCAGTATTTT. This sequence encodes CSVLARGSTDTQYF.

This chain uses TRBV9 with TRBJ2-3; D possibly corresponds to TRBD1 (5 bases). Trimming pared 3 bases from V and 4 bases from J, leaving 12 bases between. The germline V gene encodes CDR1 SGDLS and CDR2 YYNGEE. The CDR3 has 14 amino acids. CDR3 coding DNA: TGTGCCAGCAGCGCCGGGTGGGGCGCAGATACGCAGTATTTT. It codes for CASSAGWGADTQYF.

The V and J genes are TRBV11-2 and TRBJ2-7; D gene unclear. Trimming pared 1 base from V and 2 bases from J, leaving 9 bases between. The CDR3 consists of 14 residues. In germline, CDR1 is SGHAT, CDR2 FQNNGV. The CDR3 region has the DNA TGTGCCAGCAGCTTAGCATCAGTTACCTACGAGCAGTACTTC. Protein: CASSLASVTYEQYF.

The DNA of the CDR3 is TGTGCCACCAGCAGCCACGGTACAGATACGCAGTATTTT. It is translated as CATSSHGTDTQYF. The chain links TRBV15 to TRBJ2-3; no clear D. CDR1 and CDR2 from the germline V gene are LNHNV and YYDKDF (reference sequence). The CDR3 has 13 residues. The V end was cut by 3 bases, the J end by 3 bases, with 7 bases between.

About this clone: Other DNA sequences in this specimen translate into the identical CDR3. The gene calls are TRBV7-9 and TRBJ2-7; maybe TRBD1 (5 bases). The CDR3 runs 12 residues. Germline V lookup: CDR1 SEHNR, CDR2 FQNEAQ (reference sequence). V lost 5 bases and J lost 3, with 8 bases in between. This chain's CDR3 is CASSPTDYEQYF. CDR3 in DNA: TGTGCCAGCAGCCCGACAGACTACGAGCAGTACTTC.

The rearrangement joins TRBV19 to TRBJ1-3, with 7 bases fitting TRBD1. The CDR3 is 15 residues long. V dropped 7 bases and J dropped 1; count of bases not matched to a gene: 7. Per germline, CDR1 LNHDA and CDR2 SQIVND (reference sequence). In nucleotides, the CDR3 is TGTGCCAGTACCGCAGACAGGGATTCTGGAAACACCATATATTTT. It codes for CASTADRDSGNTIYF.

V usage is TRBV13 and J usage is TRBJ2-3, with D possibly TRBD2 on 6 matching bases. Trimming took off 8 bases at V and 0 bases at J, with 15 bases between the two ends. This CDR3 is 15 amino acids long. The germline V gene encodes CDR1 PRHDT and CDR2 FYEKMQ (reference sequence). The CDR3 DNA is TGTGCCAGCGGAGGGGTAGCAGCTAGCACAGATACGCAGTATTTT. The encoded protein is CASGGVAASTDTQYF.

In this sample, this clone turned up once. The chain links TRBV14 to TRBJ2-1; TRBD2 is a possible D gene (6 bases). The V and J ends lost 0 bases and 8 bases respectively, with 20 bases between them. There are 17 residues in the CDR3. Germline V gives CDR1 SGHDN, CDR2 FVKESK. The CDR3 is CASSQEEGAVPQDEQFF. The CDR3 DNA reads TGTGCCAGCAGCCAAGAGGAGGGAGCGGTCCCACAAGATGAGCAGTTCTTC.

The gene calls are TRBV19 and TRBJ2-6, with a possible D match to TRBD1 (5 bases). Per germline, CDR1 LNHDA and CDR2 SQIVND (reference sequence). CDR3 size: 15 residues. Trimming removed 0 bases at V and 4 bases at J, with 7 bases between. CDR3 residues: CASSIEGPGANVLTF. The CDR3 DNA is TGTGCCAGTAGTATAGAGGGGCCCGGGGCCAACGTCCTGACTTTC. Drawing the rest from reference TRBV19 and TRBJ2-6, the complete variable domain is DGGITQSPKYLFRKEGQNVTLSCEQNLNHDAMYWYRQDPGQGLRLIYYSQIVNDFQKGDIAEGYSVSREKKESFPLTVTSAQKNPTAFYLCASSIEGPGANVLTFGAGSRLTVL.